This passage covers 27 T cell receptor beta chains from one sample sequenced in a study of T cells of healthy individuals. MiXCR, run by TCRdb on the 5' RACE reads, gives a single entry per CDR3 protein. The sample carries about 96,000 distinct CDR3 sequences, under 20% recorded once. These receptors all stem from a human donor in good health.

This clonotype was recorded a few times. This chain uses TRBV18 with TRBJ1-5; D is undetermined. The DNA matches TRBJ2-3 better at its end, which makes the J call doubtful. The CDR3 spans 11 residues. Looked up from germline, CDR1 is KGHSH and CDR2 is LQKENI. In nucleotides, the CDR3 is TGTGCCAGCTCACCTGGAGTAAGACAGTATTTT. It specifies CASSPGVRQYF.

This CDR3 reads CASRKPGQGYGYTF. The CDR3 DNA sequence: TGTGCCAGCAGGAAACCGGGACAGGGGTATGGCTACACCTTC. The V and J genes are TRBV11-2 and TRBJ1-2; TRBD1 aligns across 10 bases. This CDR3 is built from 14 residues. CDR1 is SGHAT, CDR2 FQNNGV, per germline. The trim removed 6 bases at V and 5 bases at J, leaving 6 bases unmatched.

The CDR3 region is CASSYSSSPTGNQPQHF. The CDR3 coding sequence is TGTGCCAGCAGTTACTCTTCGTCCCCGACAGGGAATCAGCCCCAGCATTTT. The chain has TRBV6-2 or TRBV6-3 and TRBJ1-5; 7 nucleotides agree with TRBD1. Unmatched junction bases numbered 9, after V lost 0 bases and J lost 4 bases. This CDR3 region has 17 residues. Germline-derived CDR1 and CDR2 are MNHEY and SVGEGT.

This clonotype has ten or more counts. This chain joins TRBV6-4 and TRBJ2-2; 10 bases are a match to TRBD1. This CDR3 has 14 amino acids. Germline loops: CDR1 MRHNA, CDR2 SNTAGT. V trimming: 4 bases; J trimming: 4 bases; junction bases outside the gene matches: 0. In DNA, the CDR3 is TGTGCCAGCAGTGGGACAGGGGGCACCGGGGAGCTGTTTTTT. Translated: CASSGTGGTGELFF.

The rearrangement joins TRBV27 to TRBJ2-3, with 9 positions matching TRBD2. V lost 6 bases and J lost 4; bases outside the gene matches: 11. The CDR3 consists of 16 residues. Per germline, CDR1 MNHEY and CDR2 SMNVEV (reference sequence). In nucleotides, the CDR3 is TGTGCCAGCAGGGGGACTAGCCAAGGTTGGGCAGATACGCAGTATTTT. It specifies CASRGTSQGWADTQYF.

This clonotype came up many times. The chain uses TRBV5-6 and TRBJ1-2; D unresolved. This CDR3 region has 15 residues. The V and J ends lost 0 bases and 8 bases respectively, with 17 bases between them. Germline CDR1 SGHDT, CDR2 YYEEEE. This chain's CDR3 is CASSLAAVSRRGYTF. The CDR3 DNA reads TGTGCCAGCAGCTTGGCGGCAGTCTCACGACGGGGCTACACCTTC. The full variable domain, completed using reference TRBV5-6 and TRBJ1-2, is DAGVTQSPTHLIKTRGQQVTLRCSPKSGHDTVSWYQQALGQGPQFIFQYYEEEERQRGNFPDRFSGHQFPNYSSELNVNALLLGDSALYLCASSLAAVSRRGYTFGSGTRLTVV.

The chain is built from TRBV28 and TRBJ2-7; TRBD1 matches 8 bases. The germline CDR1 and CDR2 sequences are MDHEN and SYDVKM. The CDR3 totals 15 residues. V lost 8 bases, J lost 1 base, and 10 bases stayed unmatched. The CDR3 here is CASQGPGTGSYEQYF. The CDR3 DNA is TGTGCCAGCCAGGGACCCGGGACAGGATCCTACGAGCAGTACTTC. Looking up the rest from reference TRBV28 and TRBJ2-7 gives the full variable domain: DVKVTQSSRYLVKRTGEKVFLECVQDMDHENMFWYRQDPGLGLRLIYFSYDVKMKEKGDIPEGYSVSREKKERFSLILESASTNQTSMYLCASQGPGTGSYEQYFGPGTRLTVT.

There are a few counts of this clonotype. V is TRBV7-2 and J is TRBJ2-5; D gene ambiguous. The CDR3 contains 14 residues. V lost 2 bases and J lost 2, with 9 bases in between. In germline, CDR1 is SGHTA, CDR2 FQGNSA. This chain's CDR3 is CASSLSLLQETQYF. The CDR3 DNA follows: TGTGCCAGCAGCTTATCTCTACTGCAAGAGACCCAGTACTTC.

The chain carries TRBV4-1 and TRBJ2-7; D is ambiguous. The V end was cut by 0 bases, the J end by 0 bases, with 6 bases between. Germline V CDR1 and CDR2: MGHRA, YSYEKL. The CDR3 sequence is 14 residues long. The CDR3 region is CASSQDMVSYEQYF. The CDR3 coding sequence is TGCGCCAGCAGCCAAGATATGGTCTCCTACGAGCAGTACTTC.

This clonotype was found a few times. The CDR3, as DNA: TGTGCCAGCATTTCAGGGGGTTCAAGCAATCAGCCCCAGCATTTT. This sequence encodes CASISGGSSNQPQHF. J is TRBJ1-5 and V is TRBV28; TRBD1 agrees at 7 bases. V lost 7 bases to trimming and J lost 1 base; unmatched junction nucleotides: 7. The CDR3 has 15 amino acids. Germline lookup yields CDR1 MDHEN and CDR2 SYDVKM. Together with reference TRBV28 and TRBJ1-5, the CDR3 gives the full variable domain: DVKVTQSSRYLVKRTGEKVFLECVQDMDHENMFWYRQDPGLGLRLIYFSYDVKMKEKGDIPEGYSVSREKKERFSLILESASTNQTSMYLCASISGGSSNQPQHFGDGTRLSIL.

The chain carries TRBV5-1 and TRBJ2-3; 7 positions agree with TRBD1. CDR1 SGHRS and CDR2 YFSETQ come from the germline V gene. There are 14 residues in the CDR3. The trim removed 5 bases at V and 4 bases at J, leaving 7 bases unmatched. CDR3 loop: CASSFKTGPDTQYF. The CDR3 nucleotides read TGCGCCAGCAGTTTTAAGACAGGGCCAGATACGCAGTATTTT.

This clonotype turned up a few times. V and J are TRBV5-1 and TRBJ1-5, with D hard to call. CDR3 length: 13 amino acids. Germline loops: CDR1 SGHRS, CDR2 YFSETQ. V lost 1 base to trimming and J lost 5 bases, with 7 bases between them. The CDR3 here is CASSLYGDQPQHF. CDR3 DNA sequence: TGCGCCAGCAGCTTGTACGGGGATCAGCCCCAGCATTTT. The whole variable domain, remainder taken from reference TRBV5-1 and TRBJ1-5, is KAGVTQTPRYLIKTRGQQVTLSCSPISGHRSVSWYQQTPGQGLQFLFEYFSETQRNKGNFPGRFSGRQFSNSRSEMNVSTLELGDSALYLCASSLYGDQPQHFGDGTRLSIL.

This clonotype was detected only once. The chain couples TRBV12-3 or TRBV12-4 to TRBJ2-2, with TRBD2 identical over 8 bases. Trimming removed 5 bases from V and 3 bases from J; junction bases left unmatched: 5. The length of the CDR3 is 15 residues. The CDR3: CASSPGLGHTGELFF. CDR3 nucleotide sequence: TGTGCCAGCAGTCCGGGACTAGGACACACCGGGGAGCTGTTTTTT.

The rearrangement uses TRBV12-3 or TRBV12-4 and TRBJ1-4, with D maybe TRBD1 (5 bases). The length of the CDR3 is 13 residues. V gave up 7 bases and J gave up 7 bases, with 13 bases separating them. CDR3 DNA sequence: TGTGCCAGCAATCCGGGGGTGGGTGAAAAACTGTTTTTT. This codes for CASNPGVGEKLFF.

The chain combines TRBV30 with TRBJ2-3, with D possibly being TRBD1 (6 bases). Trimming shortened V by 0 bases and J by 4 bases, and 11 bases separated the two germline ends. This CDR3 is built from 14 residues. The V gene's germline CDR1 is GTSNPN and CDR2 SVGIG (reference sequence). This CDR3 reads CAWSVQTGPDTQYF. The CDR3 DNA reads as TGTGCCTGGAGTGTACAAACAGGGCCAGATACGCAGTATTTT.

This clonotype was seen many times. The rearrangement uses TRBV12-3 or TRBV12-4 and TRBJ2-7; D gene uncertain. The CDR3 totals 14 residues. V dropped 5 bases and J dropped 8 bases, with 19 bases sitting between them. The CDR3 nucleotides are TGTGCCAGCAGTCCCCCCGGACCGCTGGGGAAGCAGTACTTC. Translation gives CASSPPGPLGKQYF.

This clonotype was picked up many times. The chain's CDR3 is CSAKGAADTQYF. The CDR3 DNA is TGCAGTGCAAAAGGGGCTGCGGATACGCAGTATTTT. The chain combines TRBV20-1 with TRBJ2-3; maybe TRBD1 (5 bases). Trimming shortened V by 6 bases and J by 6 bases, and 13 bases separated the two germline ends. Germline V gene data show CDR1 as DFQATT and CDR2 as SNEGSKA (reference sequence). This CDR3 is built from 12 residues.

This clonotype was recorded many times. The chain links TRBV20-1 to TRBJ1-2; 10 nucleotides align to TRBD1. This CDR3 has 14 amino acids. V lost 4 bases to trimming and J lost 8 bases; unmatched junction nucleotides: 10. Germline lookup yields CDR1 DFQATT and CDR2 SNEGSKA (reference sequence). The CDR3: CSATYQTGGDGYTF. The CDR3, as DNA: TGCAGTGCTACCTACCAGACAGGGGGCGACGGCTACACCTTC.

This rearrangement joins TRBV4-1 to TRBJ2-3; perhaps TRBD2 as D (6 bases). Looked up from germline, CDR1 is MGHRA and CDR2 is YSYEKL. The CDR3 is made up of 16 amino acids. V lost 4 bases and J 0 bases, leaving 14 bases between the germline ends. The CDR3 DNA reads TGCGCCAGCAGCCTCTTGGCGGGACTTAGCACAGATACGCAGTATTTT. Protein sequence: CASSLLAGLSTDTQYF.

V is TRBV2 and J is TRBJ2-5; D is unclear. Germline values: CDR1 SNHLY, CDR2 FYNNEI. Trimming left V 4 bases short and J 5 bases short, with 5 bases between. This CDR3 region has 11 residues. Here the CDR3 reads CASSVYETQYF. The CDR3 DNA is TGTGCCAGCAGTGTCTATGAGACCCAGTACTTC.

This clonotype was seen a few times. This chain uses TRBV7-8 with TRBJ2-1, with D uncertain. Trimming cost V 1 base and J 4 bases, with 8 bases left between them. The CDR3 sequence is 14 residues long. Germline-derived CDR1 and CDR2 are SGHVS and FQNEAQ. CDR3 loop: CASSLGSAYNEQFF. Written as DNA, the CDR3 is TGTGCCAGCAGCTTAGGATCCGCATACAATGAGCAGTTCTTC.

This clonotype was seen many times. This chain joins TRBV28 and TRBJ2-2; D uncertain. This CDR3 is 12 amino acids long. Germline assignment: CDR1 MDHEN and CDR2 SYDVKM. V shed 4 bases and J shed 0 bases, with 0 bases lying between them. CDR3 amino acids: CASSSNTGELFF. The DNA of the CDR3 is TGTGCCAGCAGTTCGAACACCGGGGAGCTGTTTTTT.

In DNA form, the CDR3 reads TGCAGTGCTAGAGTCCGGGGACAGGGGGGCAATCAGCCCCAGCATTTT. Translation: CSARVRGQGGNQPQHF. The chain uses TRBV20-1 and TRBJ1-5; 11 nucleotides match TRBD1. The CDR3 spans 16 residues. Looked up from germline, CDR1 is DFQATT and CDR2 is SNEGSKA (reference sequence). Unmatched junction bases numbered 4, after V lost 1 base and J lost 2 bases.

CDR3 protein: CASSLGVGQGGSPLHF. Written as DNA, the CDR3 is TGTGCCAGCAGCTTAGGCGTAGGGCAGGGTGGTTCACCCCTCCACTTT. The chain couples TRBV7-2 to TRBJ1-6, with a possible D match to TRBD1 (5 bases). This CDR3 is built from 16 residues. V was clipped by 1 base and J by 9 bases, with 16 bases between them. CDR1 is SGHTA and CDR2 is FQGNSA in the germline V gene.

V gene TRBV4-2 combines with J gene TRBJ1-5; D unclear. This CDR3 is built from 13 residues. Germline assignment: CDR1 LGHNA and CDR2 YNFKEQ. V was clipped by 4 bases and J by 9 bases, with 13 bases between them. In nucleotides, the CDR3 is TGTGCCAGCAGCCCCTCCTTAATCAGGCCCCAGCATTTT. Translated: CASSPSLIRPQHF.

The genes are TRBV6-4 and TRBJ2-3, with 11 nucleotides matching TRBD1. V gave up 4 bases and J gave up 5 bases; unmatched junction bases: 5. CDR1 MRHNA and CDR2 SNTAGT come from the germline V gene. CDR3 length: 15 residues. CDR3 DNA: TGTGCCAGCAGTGGGACAGGGGGCGAAGGAGATACGCAGTATTTT. Amino acids: CASSGTGGEGDTQYF.

There are many counts of this clonotype. The chain uses TRBV11-2 and TRBJ2-3, with D uncertain. V was shortened by 4 bases and J by 0 bases, with 14 bases between the two germline ends. CDR1 and CDR2 (germline): SGHAT, FQNNGV. The CDR3 spans 16 residues. CDR3 in amino acids: CASSSRVGKSTDTQYF. For the CDR3, the DNA is TGTGCCAGCAGCTCCCGGGTCGGAAAGAGCACAGATACGCAGTATTTT.